The 4 T cell receptor beta chains below were found in one sample sequenced in a study of shared clonotypes between healthy human individuals. Using immunoSEQ multiplex PCR, the repertoire was profiled, and TCRdb retains in-frame clones only, with some absent. This sample yields 190,000 or so clones, of which approximately 70% are seen a single time; about 10% belongs to the top ten. Sequencing was performed on memory CD4+ T cells sorted from blood. Specified subset: CD45RA-negative fraction. These receptors originate from a young man in good health.

J is TRBJ2-7 and V is TRBV15, with D hard to call. V lost 0 bases to trimming and J lost 6 bases, with 9 bases between them. The CDR3 is 13 residues long. Germline loops: CDR1 LNHNV, CDR2 YYDKDF (reference sequence). CDR3 protein: CATSRDYLGEQYF. CDR3 in DNA: TGTGCCACCAGCAGAGATTATTTGGGCGAGCAGTACTTC.

This clone was seen a handful of times. The CDR3 ends on some other residue instead of the conserved phenylalanine or tryptophan, so this is likely a read error. The DNA is omitted, as the CDR3 cannot be located on it reliably, and the CDR3 follows TCRdb's listing. The chain's CDR3 is CASSRDSTAISP. J is TRBJ1-1 and V is TRBV7-8; the D segment call TRBD1 is taken from the table without a DNA check. The CDR3 length equals 12 residues, ends included. CDR1 and CDR2 from the germline V gene are SGHVS and FQNEAQ.

This clone has a single count. The V and J genes are TRBV19 and TRBJ2-7; 9 bases are shared with TRBD1. Germline CDR1 is LNHDA and CDR2 is SQIVND (reference sequence). This CDR3 region has 12 residues. V lost 9 bases and J lost 6; bases outside the gene matches: 6. The CDR3 loop reads CASSGQGGEQYF. In DNA form, the CDR3 reads TGTGCCAGCTCGGGACAGGGAGGCGAGCAGTACTTC.

The gene calls are TRBV11-3 and TRBJ1-1, with D possibly being TRBD1 (5 bases). The CDR3 has 15 residues. Germline CDR1 is SGHNT and CDR2 is YENEEA. V lost 6 bases and J lost 6, with 20 bases in between. The CDR3 coding sequence is TGTGCCAGCAGTAGGACCGGGGCAGTGGGTTCTGAAGCTTTCTTT. Amino acids: CASSRTGAVGSEAFF. Full variable domain (missing parts from reference TRBV11-3 and TRBJ1-1): EAGVVQSPRYKIIEKKQPVAFWCNPISGHNTLYWYLQNLGQGPELLIRYENEEAVDDSQLPKDRFSAERLKGVDSTLKIQPAELGDSAVYLCASSRTGAVGSEAFFGQGTRLTVV.